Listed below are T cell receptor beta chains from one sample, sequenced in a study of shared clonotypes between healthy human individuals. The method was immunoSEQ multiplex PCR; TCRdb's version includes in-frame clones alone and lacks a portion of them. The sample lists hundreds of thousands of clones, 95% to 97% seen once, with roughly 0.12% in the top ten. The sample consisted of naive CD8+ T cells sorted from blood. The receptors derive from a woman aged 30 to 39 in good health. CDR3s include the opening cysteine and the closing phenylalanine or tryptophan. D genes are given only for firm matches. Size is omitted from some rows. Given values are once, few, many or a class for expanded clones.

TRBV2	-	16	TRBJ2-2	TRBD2	TGTGCCAGCAGTGCACCTGCGGGGGGCGTGGCCGGGGAGCTGTTTTTT	CASSAPAGGVAGELFF
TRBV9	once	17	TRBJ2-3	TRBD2	TGTGCCAGCAGCGGCAGACTAGCGGGCATTAGCACAGATACGCAGTATTTT	CASSGRLAGISTDTQYF
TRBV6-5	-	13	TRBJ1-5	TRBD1	TGTGCCAGCAGGAACAGGGGGAATCAGCCCCAGCATTTT	CASRNRGNQPQHF
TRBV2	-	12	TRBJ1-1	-	TGTGCCAGCAGTAATGGGAACACTGAAGCTTTCTTT	CASSNGNTEAFF
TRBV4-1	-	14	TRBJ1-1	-	TGCGCCAGCAGCCAAGATGTTGAGAACACTGAAGCTTTCTTT	CASSQDVENTEAFF
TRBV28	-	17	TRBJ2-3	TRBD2	TGTGCCAGCAGTCCCAGACTAGCGGGGACTAGCACAGATACGCAGTATTTT	CASSPRLAGTSTDTQYF
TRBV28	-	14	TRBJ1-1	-	TGTGCCAGCATCCAACACCAGCTCGGGCCTGAAGCTTTCTTT	CASIQHQLGPEAFF
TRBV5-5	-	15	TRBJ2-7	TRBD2	TGTGCCAGCAGTTTTTCTAGCGGTCTTGCCTACGAGCAGTACTTC	CASSFSSGLAYEQYF
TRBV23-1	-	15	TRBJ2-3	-	TGCGCCAGCAGTCAATCCGGCAGGAGCACAGATACGCAGTATTTT	CASSQSGRSTDTQYF
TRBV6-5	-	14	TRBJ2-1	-	TGTGCCAGCAGTTACTCGAATACCCACAATGAGCAGTTCTTC	CASSYSNTHNEQFF
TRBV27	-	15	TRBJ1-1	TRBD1	TGTGCCAGCAGTGGGGACAGGGCCCCGAACACTGAAGCTTTCTTT	CASSGDRAPNTEAFF
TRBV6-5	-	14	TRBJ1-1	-	TGTGCCAGCATTTCCTCCGCGAAGGACACTGAAGCTTTCTTT	CASISSAKDTEAFF
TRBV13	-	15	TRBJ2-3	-	TGTGCCAGCACCCACATCAAGGGTAGCACAGATACGCAGTATTTT	CASTHIKGSTDTQYF
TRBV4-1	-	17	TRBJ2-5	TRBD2	TGCGCCAGCAGCCAAGTTCCAGCGGGAGTGTACCAAGAGACCCAGTACTTC	CASSQVPAGVYQETQYF
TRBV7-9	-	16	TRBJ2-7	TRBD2	TGTGCCAGCAGCTTAGTCCCTAGCGGGAGGGAACACGAGCAGTACTTC	CASSLVPSGREHEQYF
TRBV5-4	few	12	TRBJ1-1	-	TGTGCCAGCAGCTTGACGGGTACTGAAGCTTTCTTT	CASSLTGTEAFF
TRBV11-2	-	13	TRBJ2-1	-	TGTGCCAGCAGCTTAGTTGGGAACAATGAGCAGTTCTTC	CASSLVGNNEQFF
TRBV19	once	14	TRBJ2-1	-	TGTGCCAGTAGTATAGCTCTTAGCTACAATGAGCAGTTCTTC	CASSIALSYNEQFF
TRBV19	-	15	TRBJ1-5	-	TGTGCCAGTAGTTGGGGGGGATTGGGCAATCAGCCCCAGCATTTT	CASSWGGLGNQPQHF
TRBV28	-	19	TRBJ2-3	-	TGTGCCAGCAGCCCTTACCACCTAACGGGGGGCCCAGGGCCAGATACGCAGTATTTT	CASSPYHLTGGPGPDTQYF
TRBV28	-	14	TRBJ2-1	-	TGTGCCAGCAGGTACGTGGGGTCCTACAATGAGCAGTTCTTC	CASRYVGSYNEQFF
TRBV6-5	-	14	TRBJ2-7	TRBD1	TGTGCCAGCAGAGACAGGGTGGGATCCTCCGAGCAGTACTTC	CASRDRVGSSEQYF
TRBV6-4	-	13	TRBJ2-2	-	TGTGCCAGTAGGAACCCCAACACCGGGGAGCTGTTTTTT	CASRNPNTGELFF
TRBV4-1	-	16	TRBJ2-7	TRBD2	TGCGCCAGCAGCCAAGAATGGGGCCGGACTAGCGGGAGCCAGTACTTC	CASSQEWGRTSGSQYF
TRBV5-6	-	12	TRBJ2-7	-	TGTGCCAGCAGCACGCAGGGTAATGAGCAGTACTTC	CASSTQGNEQYF
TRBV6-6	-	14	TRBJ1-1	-	TGTGCCAGCAGCCTACACACCCTAAGCGCTGAAGCTTTCTTT	CASSLHTLSAEAFF
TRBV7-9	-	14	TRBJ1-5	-	TGTGCCAGCAGCTTAGCAGGGGCCGGGGGGCCCCAGCATTTT	CASSLAGAGGPQHF
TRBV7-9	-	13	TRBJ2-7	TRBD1	TGTGCCAGCAGACCGAGCCAGGGGGACGAGCAGTACTTC	CASRPSQGDEQYF
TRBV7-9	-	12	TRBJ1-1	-	TGTGCCAGCAGCGATACGGGCGCTGAAGCTTTCTTT	CASSDTGAEAFF
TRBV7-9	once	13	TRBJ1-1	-	TGTGCCAGCAGCTTAGCGGCCCAGGGTTCGGCTTTCTTT	CASSLAAQGSAFF
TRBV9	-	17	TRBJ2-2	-	TGTGCCAGCAGCGCCCCGACGGAGGCCGCGAACACCGGGGAGCTGTTTTTT	CASSAPTEAANTGELFF
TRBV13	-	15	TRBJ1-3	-	TGTGCCAGCAGCCTCGACAGAGACTCTGGAAACACCATATATTTT	CASSLDRDSGNTIYF
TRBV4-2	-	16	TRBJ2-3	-	TGTGCCAGCAGCCAAGAGGCCGGGAGTATCACAGATACGCAGTATTTT	CASSQEAGSITDTQYF